This T cell receptor (beta chain) derives from a study of T cell responses to AZD1222 COVID-19 vaccine (dated by TCRdb to 2020 to 2022). Regarding the study in general: Because spike-specific TCR depth and breadth did not differ between the two schedules, AZD1222 recipients who got a second dose at roughly 4 weeks were pooled with those who got a second dose at roughly 12 weeks. A total of about 230 trial participants underwent TCR sequencing, of whom about 210 received two doses of AZD1222 and around 26 received two doses of the MenACWY control vaccine. Trial participants were enrolled by age into 18-55, 56-69 and 70-plus year subgroups, with about 150, 27 and 61 TCR-sequenced participants respectively.

The CDR3 has 12 amino acids, counting the end cysteine and phenylalanine. Only the CDR3 part of the read is kept: 36 bases, read in frame from the first base. CDR1 and CDR2 (MNHEY, SMNVEV) derive from the germline V gene (reference sequence). V and J lose 3 bases and 2 bases, and a span of 5 bases separates them. What the authors observed across the whole study: In the small 56-69-year group, the increase in depth fell short of significance, most likely because of low power. Only 5 to 7 AZD1222 recipients were SARS-CoV-2 seropositive at baseline, limiting conclusions about previously exposed vaccinees. Because no samples from the day 14 peak response were available, repertoires could be characterized only after the peak T cell response. Participants were mostly white British and included more females than males, and it was suggested by the authors that clonal diversity may have been underestimated. CD4 TCRs associated with the vaccine covered the entire spike protein, and the dominant responses were in regions 160-218 and 743-854. Nearly half of unique spike-specific TCRs reportedly recognized epitopes outside regions mutated in the B.1.351 and B.1.1.7 variants. After two AZD1222 doses, spike-specific TCR breadth and depth were significantly higher than at day 0 and than in MenACWY recipients.

Explained via the paper, the time point label denotes: baseline before first vaccination. Vaccinee samples came from UK trials COV001 and COV002, including a single-blind randomized controlled phase 2/3 trial of AZD1222 (ChAdOx1 nCoV-19) in healthy adults. Trial participant PBMC samples were collected at day 0 and day 28 after the second dose for TCRbeta chain sequencing. The CDR3 regions of human TCRbeta chains were subjected to immunosequencing. The study's processing was this. Repertoire TCRs were checked for matches against a reference library of SARS-CoV-2-specific TCRs that had been generated using the MIRA antigen-specificity platform. Breadth meant the fraction of unique TCRs that were SARS-CoV-2-associated, whereas depth meant the fraction of total T cells that were SARS-CoV-2-associated. Using the MIRA data, each spike-specific TCR was assigned both to the spike region to which the TCR was reactive and to a CD4 or CD8 class. Log10-transformed breadth and depth values were compared by one-way ANOVA with Sidak's multiple comparisons tests. The table was pulled from immuneACCESS by TCRdb, which kept in-frame rearrangements only. Such tables lose some clones; where checked, under half of the loss comes from unresolved V genes, and the rest has no known cause. V and J calls plus clone size are reproduced from that table; the DNA served to infer D and trimming. Across this sample there are around 100,000 clones, with 86% seen only once. 6.3% of the sample rests with the top ten.

On this clone itself: Which antigen it targets is not known. The record has no base qualities; no much larger clone is one base away.

The chain couples TRBV27 to TRBJ2-7, with the D gene call left open. Here the sequenced sample was peripheral blood, taken on day 0 of AZD1222 vaccination. This receptor was taken from an adult in good health. The CDR3 protein: CASSFGPYEQYF. The nucleotides are TGTGCCAGCAGTTTTGGCCCCTACGAGCAGTACTTC.